This T cell receptor beta chain was observed in a study of CD8 T cells in Susac syndrome. RNA in amounts of roughly 0.5 to 1 ug was reverse transcribed with random hexamers. Amplification of TCR beta CDR3 by immunoSEQ multiplex PCR spanned 54 Vbeta and 13 Jbeta. In TCRdb, the immunoSEQ multiplex PCR reads were re-called with MiXCR into one record per CDR3 protein. The sample yields about 200,000 distinct CDR3 sequences, 90% to 95% seen once. Germline lookup yields CDR1 KGHSH and CDR2 LQKENI. With 6 bases removed from V and 0 bases from J, the gap between germline ends came to 12 bases. The CDR3 runs 14 residues. CD8+ and CD4+ blood T cells underwent TCR beta sequencing.

The gene calls are TRBV18 and TRBJ2-7; D remains ambiguous. Material for sequencing was CD4+ T cells from PBMCs. The sequence was obtained from a human donor in good health. CDR3 coding DNA: TGTGCCAGCTCCGTCACAGCCAACTCCTACGAGCAGTACGTC. Protein: CASSVTANSYEQYV.